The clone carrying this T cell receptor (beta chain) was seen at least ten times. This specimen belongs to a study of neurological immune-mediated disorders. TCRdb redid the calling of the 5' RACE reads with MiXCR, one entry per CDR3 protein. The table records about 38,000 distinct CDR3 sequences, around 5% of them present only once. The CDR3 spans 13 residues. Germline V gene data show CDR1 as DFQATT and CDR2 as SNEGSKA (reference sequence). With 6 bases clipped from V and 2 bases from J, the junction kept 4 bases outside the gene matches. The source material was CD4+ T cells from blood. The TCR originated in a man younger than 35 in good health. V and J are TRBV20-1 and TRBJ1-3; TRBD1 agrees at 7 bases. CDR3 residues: CSALTGTGNTIYF. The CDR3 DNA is TGCAGTGCCCTGACAGGGACTGGAAACACCATATATTTT.